One sample yielded the 10 T cell receptor beta chains listed below, sequenced in a study of technical replicates of blood from several donors. Here immunoSEQ multiplex PCR was the method, and the copy in TCRdb shows in-frame clones only, minus some. The repertoire holds approximately 99,000 clones, with 95% as singletons. The sequenced sample consisted of T cells isolated from PBMCs. These receptors all stem from a human donor in good health.

The V gene is TRBV15, the J gene TRBJ1-5, with D hard to call. The V and J ends lost 5 bases and 5 bases respectively, with 10 bases between them. The CDR3 has 13 residues. Germline CDR1 and CDR2: LNHNV and YYDKDF (reference sequence). This CDR3 is CATSQDKDQPQHF. CDR3 coding DNA: TGTGCCACCAGCCAAGACAAGGATCAGCCCCAGCATTTT.

The J gene is TRBJ1-4, the V gene TRBV5-1, with a tentative D call TRBD1 (5 bases). Germline CDR1 is SGHRS and CDR2 is YFSETQ. The V end was cut by 1 base, the J end by 5 bases, with 12 bases between. The CDR3 runs 15 residues. In DNA form, the CDR3 reads TGCGCCAGCAGCTTGCAGGGTCTTGAGAATGAAAAACTGTTTTTT. Residues: CASSLQGLENEKLFF.

The chain carries TRBV6-6 and TRBJ2-2; 7 positions match TRBD2. The CDR3 extends over 15 amino acids. J gave up 7 bases and V 6 bases, and 11 bases lay outside the gene matches. Germline lookup yields CDR1 MNHNY and CDR2 SVGAGI (reference sequence). CDR3 region: CASSSSAGDIGELFF. CDR3 bases: TGTGCCAGCAGCAGTAGCGCGGGAGATATCGGGGAGCTGTTTTTT.

The chain uses TRBV2 and TRBJ2-7, with D tentatively TRBD2 (6 bases). This CDR3 region has 15 residues. CDR1 is SNHLY and CDR2 is FYNNEI in the germline V gene. V lost 5 bases and J lost 2, with 16 bases in between. The CDR3 sequence: CASSLTGTSTYEQYF. CDR3 nucleotide sequence: TGTGCCAGCAGTTTAACTGGGACTTCTACCTACGAGCAGTACTTC. The whole variable domain, remainder taken from reference TRBV2 and TRBJ2-7, is EPEVTQTPSHQVTQMGQEVILRCVPISNHLYFYWYRQILGQKVEFLVSFYNNEISEKSEIFDDQFSVERPDGSNFTLKIRSTKLEDSAMYFCASSLTGTSTYEQYFGPGTRLTVT.

The rearrangement joins TRBV30 to TRBJ2-5; D unresolved. There are 18 residues in the CDR3. Germline-derived CDR1 and CDR2 are GTSNPN and SVGIG (reference sequence). V lost 0 bases to trimming and J lost 4 bases, with 24 bases between them. DNA of the CDR3: TGTGCCTGGAGTGTGAAGGAAGATCCGATAGCCGCAAGAGAGACCCAGTACTTC. This translates into CAWSVKEDPIAARETQYF.

The chain employs TRBV2 and TRBJ2-2; D is undetermined. The germline V gene has CDR1 SNHLY and CDR2 FYNNEI. This CDR3 has 12 residues. V shed 3 bases and J shed 6 bases, with 5 bases lying between them. The CDR3 DNA is TGTGCCAGCAGTGAGTGGCCCGGGGAGCTGTTTTTT. As protein: CASSEWPGELFF. The whole variable domain, filled in from reference TRBV2 and TRBJ2-2, reads EPEVTQTPSHQVTQMGQEVILRCVPISNHLYFYWYRQILGQKVEFLVSFYNNEISEKSEIFDDQFSVERPDGSNFTLKIRSTKLEDSAMYFCASSEWPGELFFGEGSRLTVL.

The V and J genes are TRBV11-3 and TRBJ1-4; D uncertain. CDR1 is SGHNT, CDR2 YENEEA, per germline. The CDR3 totals 14 residues. V was cut by 4 bases and J by 8 bases, with 14 bases left in between. In DNA, the CDR3 is TGTGCCAGCAGCTCGCGTGCGGGTATCGAAAAACTGTTTTTT. As protein: CASSSRAGIEKLFF.

V is TRBV5-1 and J is TRBJ2-2; tentative D call: TRBD2 (6 bases). The CDR3 loop spans 15 amino acids. The V and J ends lost 2 bases and 5 bases respectively, with 13 bases between them. Germline CDR1 reads SGHRS; CDR2 reads YFSETQ. Here the CDR3 DNA reads TGCGCCAGCAGCTTAGGAGGGAGCGGTACCGGGGAGCTGTTTTTT. Amino acids: CASSLGGSGTGELFF.

This clone was seen just once. The genes are TRBV27 and TRBJ2-7; 15 bases agree with TRBD2. Trimming cost V 1 base and J 5 bases; bases outside gene matches: 6. Germline V lookup: CDR1 MNHEY, CDR2 SMNVEV (reference sequence). The CDR3 consists of 17 residues. For the CDR3, the DNA is TGTGCCAGCAGTTTATATATGGGGACTAGCGGGAGGAACGAGCAGTACTTC. This sequence encodes CASSLYMGTSGRNEQYF.

V gene TRBV6-4 combines with J gene TRBJ2-4, with D perhaps matching TRBD2 (5 bases). The CDR3 is 11 residues long. The germline gives CDR1 MRHNA, CDR2 SNTAGT. Between the trimmed V and J ends, which lost 9 bases and 13 bases, there was a span of 16 bases. CDR3 sequence: CASTRVRLQYF. The CDR3 coding sequence is TGTGCCAGTACGAGGGTCAGACTCCAGTACTTC.